This T cell receptor (beta chain) stems from a study of Tregs in tolerant kidney transplant recipients. V lost 1 base to trimming and J lost 2 bases, with 11 bases between them. Per germline, CDR1 LGHNA and CDR2 YSLEER. The CDR3 length is 15 residues. Unstimulated Tregs (CD4+CD25+CD127-) and CD4+CD25- non-Tregs were sorted from PBMCs. Assay used: immunoSEQ multiplex PCR; TCRdb lists only in-frame clones, some missing. This sample has roughly 66,000 clones; roughly 90% occur once, and the top ten carry 9.5% to 13%. Study outcomes and limitations: Tregs expanded with activated donor B cells seemed most donor-specific. Findings come from small patient numbers and require larger validation.

Turning to this clone: Its specificity is unknown.

V and J are TRBV4-3 and TRBJ1-1; unclear D gene. The specimen was CD8+ T cells from blood, collected before the transplant. The clonotype originates from a human donor who received a combined kidney and bone marrow transplant. The CDR3 sequence is CASSQVGRYNTEAFF. In DNA form, the CDR3 reads TGCGCCAGCAGCCAAGTGGGCAGGTATAACACTGAAGCTTTCTTT.